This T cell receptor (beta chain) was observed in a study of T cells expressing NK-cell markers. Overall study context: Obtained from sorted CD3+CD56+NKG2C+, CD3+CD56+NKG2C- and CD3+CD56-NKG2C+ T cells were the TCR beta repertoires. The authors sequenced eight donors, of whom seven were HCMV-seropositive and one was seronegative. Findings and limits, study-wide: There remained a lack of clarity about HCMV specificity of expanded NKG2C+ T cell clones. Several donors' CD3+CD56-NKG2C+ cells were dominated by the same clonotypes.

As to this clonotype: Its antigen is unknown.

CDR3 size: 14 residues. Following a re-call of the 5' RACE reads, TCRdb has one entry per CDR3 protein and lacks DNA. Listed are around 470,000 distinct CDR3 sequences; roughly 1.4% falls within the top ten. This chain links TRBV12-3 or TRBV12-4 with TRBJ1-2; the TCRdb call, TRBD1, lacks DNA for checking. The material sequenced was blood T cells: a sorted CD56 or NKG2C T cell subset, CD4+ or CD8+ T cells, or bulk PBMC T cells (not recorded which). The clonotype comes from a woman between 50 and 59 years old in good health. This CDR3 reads CASSFSDSRHGYTF.